This T cell receptor (beta chain) was documented in a study of post-analysis software for immune sequencing data (dated by TCRdb to 2014 to 2015). With respect to the entire study: Relapsing-remitting, secondary progressive and progressive-relapsing multiple sclerosis were recorded as disease courses, and subtype annotation was lacking for some patients. The multiple sclerosis patient repertoires were compared with about a dozen previously published healthy control repertoires from donors aged roughly 6 to 25 years. A subset of samples was prepared in parallel using single-end sample barcoding, then pooled and co-amplified after Illumina adapter ligation.

To demonstrate the VDJtools post-analysis software, TCR beta repertoires were profiled from the peripheral blood of 10 to 15 young patients with multiple sclerosis. The multiple sclerosis patients were children and adolescents between roughly 6 and 17 years of age. Libraries were prepared through PCR. The sequencing machine was an Illumina HiSeq 2500. To reduce PCR and sequencing biases, unique molecular identifiers were incorporated into the TCR beta cDNA libraries. Every 1 to 10 million input T cells yielded approximately 500,000 cDNA molecules, meaning each molecule approximated one T cell. The patient libraries were prepared and sequenced with the same protocol used for the earlier healthy control dataset. Within a given batch, samples were prepared together, multiplexed and sequenced on the same HiSeq lane. In the source study's methods: MIGEC handled the raw barcoded reads, throwing out single-read molecular identifier groups before consensus assembly and CDR3 extraction. VDJtools was used for post-analysis of the clonotype tables, with diversity normalized by down-sampling every dataset to the smallest sample size. To correct batch-related cross-sample contamination, repertoire overlap clustering matched CDR3 amino acid sequences but not nucleotide sequences. TCRdb trimmed the raw reads at Q25, called clones with MiXCR and kept productive beta chains. Rows with one shared CDR3 protein collapse into an entry with the most common genes and DNA. V and J calls and clone size were set by TCRdb, not the authors. Across this sample there are about 200,000 distinct CDR3 sequences, with approximately 29% seen only once. The ten largest clonotypes hold 3% to 3.5% of the sample.

Including cysteine and phenylalanine, the CDR3 has 16 amino acids. The kept DNA is CDR3 alone, 48 bases in frame from the first base. Looking up the germline V gene yields CDR1 MGHRA and CDR2 YSYEKL. V loses 2 bases at its end and J loses 7 bases; junction bases beyond the gene matches: 7. Study-wide findings and limitations: Compared with controls, multiple sclerosis patients had significantly lower normalized Chao1 diversity, a finding suggesting substantial peripheral T-cell clonal expansion. Direct clustering with F measure revealed strong co-clustering of samples prepared in the same batch, which led to a batch-effect correction. The multiple sclerosis patient group was slightly younger than the control group. Significantly higher frequencies in patients than in controls were found for a few TRBV segments, including TRBV5-6, TRBV5-1 and TRBV20-1.

This clonotype appeared a few times. Its antigen is unknown. Per-base qualities were not stored, and no clone one base away is much larger. The sample comprised blood. Rearrangement joined TRBV4-1 to TRBJ2-1; 11 bases in the junction line up with TRBD2. This TCR was sampled from a girl aged 2 to 17 with multiple sclerosis. The nucleotides read TGCGCCAGCAGCCAATCTAGCGGGGGGTTGGTGAATGAGCAGTTCTTC. This translates into CASSQSSGGLVNEQFF.